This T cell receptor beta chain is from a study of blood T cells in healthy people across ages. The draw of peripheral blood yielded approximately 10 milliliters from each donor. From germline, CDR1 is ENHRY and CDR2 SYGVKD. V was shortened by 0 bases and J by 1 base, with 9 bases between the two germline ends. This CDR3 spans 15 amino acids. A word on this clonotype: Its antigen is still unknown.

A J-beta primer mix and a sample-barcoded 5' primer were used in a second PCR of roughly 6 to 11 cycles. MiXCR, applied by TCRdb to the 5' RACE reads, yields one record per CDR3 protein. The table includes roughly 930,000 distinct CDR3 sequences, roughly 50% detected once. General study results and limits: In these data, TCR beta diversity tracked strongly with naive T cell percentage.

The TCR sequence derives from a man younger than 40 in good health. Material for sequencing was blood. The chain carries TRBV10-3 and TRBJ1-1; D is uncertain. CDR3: CAISESFLRNTEAFF. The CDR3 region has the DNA TGTGCCATCAGTGAGTCATTCTTGCGGAACACTGAAGCTTTCTTT.